The T cell receptor (beta chain) under discussion was sequenced for a study of T cells in tuberculosis. Study overall: Samples predate treatment or fall within its first 7 days. General study points: Smaller alpha distances in active tuberculosis partly reflected shorter CDR3-alpha lengths. Active tuberculosis alpha repertoires lay closer to GMM-specific TCRs than controls'.

TCRdb keeps only in-frame clones here, not all; method: immunoSEQ multiplex PCR. The sample yields tens of thousands of clones, roughly 94% seen once. Noted time point: new active TB diagnosis, blood taken before or within 7 days of starting treatment. This clone was counted a single time. No antigen is known for it. The junction departs from germline at one end; a sequencing error may be responsible. The input for sequencing was PBMCs, taken at tuberculosis diagnosis. This TCR was sampled from an adult with tuberculosis.

The CDR3 DNA is TGTGTCAGCAGCGACGGGACAGCCCCCTACAATGAGCAGTTCTTC. It is translated as CVSSDGTAPYNEQFF. The genes are TRBV7-2 and TRBJ2-1, with 7 positions matching TRBD1. The CDR3 consists of 15 residues. Per the germline V gene, CDR1 is SGHTA and CDR2 is FQGNSA.